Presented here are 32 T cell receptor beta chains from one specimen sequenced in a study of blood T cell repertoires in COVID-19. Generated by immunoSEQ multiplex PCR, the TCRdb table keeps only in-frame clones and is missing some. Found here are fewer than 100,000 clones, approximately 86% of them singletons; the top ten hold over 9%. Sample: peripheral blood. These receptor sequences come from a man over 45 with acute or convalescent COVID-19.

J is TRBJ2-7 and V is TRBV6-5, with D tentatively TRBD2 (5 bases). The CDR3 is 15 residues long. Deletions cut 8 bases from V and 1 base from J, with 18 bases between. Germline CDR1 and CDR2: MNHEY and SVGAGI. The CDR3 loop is CASGVHGGFSYEQYF. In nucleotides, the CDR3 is TGTGCCAGCGGAGTCCATGGCGGGTTTTCCTACGAGCAGTACTTC.

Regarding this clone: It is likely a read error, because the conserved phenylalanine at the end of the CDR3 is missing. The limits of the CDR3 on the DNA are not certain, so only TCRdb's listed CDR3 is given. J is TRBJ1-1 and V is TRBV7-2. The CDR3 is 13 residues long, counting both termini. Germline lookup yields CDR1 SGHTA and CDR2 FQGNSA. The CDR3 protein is CASTNYYEGWRPL.

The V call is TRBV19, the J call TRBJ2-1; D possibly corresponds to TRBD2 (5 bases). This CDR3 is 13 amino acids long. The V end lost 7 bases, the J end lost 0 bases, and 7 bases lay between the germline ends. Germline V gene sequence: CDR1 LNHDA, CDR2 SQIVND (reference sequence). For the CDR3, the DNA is TGTGCCAGTACGACTACCTCCTACAATGAGCAGTTCTTC. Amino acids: CASTTTSYNEQFF.

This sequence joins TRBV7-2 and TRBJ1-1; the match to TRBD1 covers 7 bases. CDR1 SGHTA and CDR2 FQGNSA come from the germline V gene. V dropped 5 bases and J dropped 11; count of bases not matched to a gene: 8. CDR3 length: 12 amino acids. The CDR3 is CASSQGVLSAFF. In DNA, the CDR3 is TGTGCCAGCAGCCAGGGGGTCCTGTCGGCTTTCTTT.

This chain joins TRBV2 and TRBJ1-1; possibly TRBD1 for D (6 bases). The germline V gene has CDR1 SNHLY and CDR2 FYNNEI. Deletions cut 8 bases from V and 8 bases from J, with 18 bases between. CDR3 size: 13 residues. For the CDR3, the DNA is TGTGCCAGCGCTCCCTTTGAACAGGGAGAAGCTTTCTTT. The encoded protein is CASAPFEQGEAFF.

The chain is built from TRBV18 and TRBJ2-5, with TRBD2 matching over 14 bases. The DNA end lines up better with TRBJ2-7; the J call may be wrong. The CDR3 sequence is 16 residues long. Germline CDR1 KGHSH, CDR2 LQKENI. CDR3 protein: CASSPVGLAGDHEQYF. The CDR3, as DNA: TGTGCCAGCTCACCCGTGGGACTAGCGGGAGACCACGAGCAGTACTTC.

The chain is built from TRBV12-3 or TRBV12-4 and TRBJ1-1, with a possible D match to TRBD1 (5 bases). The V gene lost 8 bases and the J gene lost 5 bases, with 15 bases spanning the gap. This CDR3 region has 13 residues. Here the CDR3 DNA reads TGTGCCAGCCATAAAGGGGTTCGGACTGAAGCTTTCTTT. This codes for CASHKGVRTEAFF.

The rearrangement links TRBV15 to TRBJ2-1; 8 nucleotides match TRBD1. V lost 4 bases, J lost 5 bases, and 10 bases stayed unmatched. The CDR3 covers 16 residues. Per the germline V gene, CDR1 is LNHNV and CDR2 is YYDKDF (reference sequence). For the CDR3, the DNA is TGTGCCACCAGCACAGGCCGGGACAGGATTGACAATGAGCAGTTCTTC. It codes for CATSTGRDRIDNEQFF. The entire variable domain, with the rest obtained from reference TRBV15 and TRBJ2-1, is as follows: DAMVIQNPRYQVTQFGKPVTLSCSQTLNHNVMYWYQQKSSQAPKLLFHYYDKDFNNEADTPDNFQSRRPNTSFCFLDIRSPGLGDTAMYLCATSTGRDRIDNEQFFGPGTRLTVL.

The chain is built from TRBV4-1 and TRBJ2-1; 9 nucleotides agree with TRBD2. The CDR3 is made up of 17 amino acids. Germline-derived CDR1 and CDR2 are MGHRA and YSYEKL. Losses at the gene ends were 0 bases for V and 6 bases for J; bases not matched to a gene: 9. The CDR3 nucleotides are TGCGCCAGCAGCCAAGATGGTGGCGGGAGGGCCGGCAATGAGCAGTTCTTC. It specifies CASSQDGGGRAGNEQFF.

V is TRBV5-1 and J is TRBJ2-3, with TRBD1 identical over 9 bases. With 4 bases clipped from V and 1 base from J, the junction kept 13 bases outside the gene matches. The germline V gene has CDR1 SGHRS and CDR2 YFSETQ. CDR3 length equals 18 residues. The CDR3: CASSGQGSSLLGTDTQYF. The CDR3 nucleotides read TGCGCCAGCAGCGGACAGGGGAGTTCTCTACTCGGCACAGATACGCAGTATTTT.

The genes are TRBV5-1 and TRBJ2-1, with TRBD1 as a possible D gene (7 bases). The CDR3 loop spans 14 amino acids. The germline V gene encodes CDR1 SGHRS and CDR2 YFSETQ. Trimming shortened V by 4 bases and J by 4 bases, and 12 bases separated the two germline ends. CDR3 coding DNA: TGCGCCAGCAGCGCGGGACAGTTATACAATGAGCAGTTCTTC. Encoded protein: CASSAGQLYNEQFF.

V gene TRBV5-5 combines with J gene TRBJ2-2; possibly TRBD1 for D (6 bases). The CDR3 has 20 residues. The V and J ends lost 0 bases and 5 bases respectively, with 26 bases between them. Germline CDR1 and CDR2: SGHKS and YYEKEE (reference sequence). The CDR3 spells CASSLGLDSFFRFGTGELFF. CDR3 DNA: TGTGCCAGCAGCTTGGGGTTGGACAGCTTCTTCCGATTTGGGACCGGGGAGCTGTTTTTT.

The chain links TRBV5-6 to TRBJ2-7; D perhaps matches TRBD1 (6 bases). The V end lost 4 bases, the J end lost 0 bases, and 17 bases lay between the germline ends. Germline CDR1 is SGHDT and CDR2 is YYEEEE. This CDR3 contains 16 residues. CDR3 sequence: CASSPAQGMSSYEQYF. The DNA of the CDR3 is TGTGCCAGCAGCCCGGCGCAGGGGATGTCCTCCTACGAGCAGTACTTC. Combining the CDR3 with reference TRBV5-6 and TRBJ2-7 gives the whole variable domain DAGVTQSPTHLIKTRGQQVTLRCSPKSGHDTVSWYQQALGQGPQFIFQYYEEEERQRGNFPDRFSGHQFPNYSSELNVNALLLGDSALYLCASSPAQGMSSYEQYFGPGTRLTVT.

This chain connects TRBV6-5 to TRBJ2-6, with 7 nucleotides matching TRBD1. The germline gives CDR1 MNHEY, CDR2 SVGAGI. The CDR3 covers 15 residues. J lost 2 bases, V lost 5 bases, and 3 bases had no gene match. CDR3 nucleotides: TGTGCCAGCAGTCCCCAGGGGGCTGGGGCCAACGTCCTGACTTTC. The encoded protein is CASSPQGAGANVLTF.

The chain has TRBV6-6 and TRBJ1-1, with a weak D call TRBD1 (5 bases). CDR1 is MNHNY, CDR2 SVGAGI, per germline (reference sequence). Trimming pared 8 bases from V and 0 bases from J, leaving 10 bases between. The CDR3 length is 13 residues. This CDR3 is CASLTDMNTEAFF. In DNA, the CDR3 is TGTGCCAGCTTGACAGACATGAACACTGAAGCTTTCTTT.

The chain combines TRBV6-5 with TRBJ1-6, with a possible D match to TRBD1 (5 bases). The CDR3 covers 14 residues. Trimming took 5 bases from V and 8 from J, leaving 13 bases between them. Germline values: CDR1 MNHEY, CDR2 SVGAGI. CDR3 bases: TGTGCCAGCAGTCCAAGGGGAGGTGATTCACCCCTCCACTTT. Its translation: CASSPRGGDSPLHF.

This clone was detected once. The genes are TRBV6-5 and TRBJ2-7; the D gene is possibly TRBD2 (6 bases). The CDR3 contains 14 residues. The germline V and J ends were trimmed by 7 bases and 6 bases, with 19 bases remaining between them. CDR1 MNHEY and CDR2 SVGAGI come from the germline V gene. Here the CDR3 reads CASTFGGSLSEQYF. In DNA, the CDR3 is TGTGCCAGCACTTTTGGGGGGTCCCTCTCCGAGCAGTACTTC.

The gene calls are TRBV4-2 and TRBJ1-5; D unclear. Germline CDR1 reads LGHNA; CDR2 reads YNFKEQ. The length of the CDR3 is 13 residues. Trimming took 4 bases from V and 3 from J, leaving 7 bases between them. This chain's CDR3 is CASSPAINQPQHF. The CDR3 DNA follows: TGTGCCAGCAGCCCAGCGATCAATCAGCCCCAGCATTTT.

The CDR3 coding sequence is TGTGCCAGCAGCTTAGGGACAGGGGGCTCTGGGGCCAACGTCCTGACTTTC. Amino acids: CASSLGTGGSGANVLTF. This chain joins TRBV7-2 and TRBJ2-6; 10 bases align to TRBD1. Per the germline V gene, CDR1 is SGHTA and CDR2 is FQGNSA. CDR3 length: 17 amino acids. V shed 1 base and J 0 bases; nucleotides not matched to a gene: 0.

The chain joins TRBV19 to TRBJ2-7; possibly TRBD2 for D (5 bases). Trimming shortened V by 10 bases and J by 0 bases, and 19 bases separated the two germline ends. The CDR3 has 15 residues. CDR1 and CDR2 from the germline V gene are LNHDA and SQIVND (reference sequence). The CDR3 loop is CATETGLTGSYEQYF. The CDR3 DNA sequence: TGTGCCACCGAGACTGGACTTACGGGCTCCTACGAGCAGTACTTC.

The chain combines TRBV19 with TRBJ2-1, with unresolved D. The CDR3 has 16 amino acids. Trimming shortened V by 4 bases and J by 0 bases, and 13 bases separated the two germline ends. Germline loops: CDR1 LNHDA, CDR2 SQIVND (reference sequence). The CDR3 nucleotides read TGTGCCAGTAGTACCCCCCTGCGGAGCTCCTACAATGAGCAGTTCTTC. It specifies CASSTPLRSSYNEQFF.

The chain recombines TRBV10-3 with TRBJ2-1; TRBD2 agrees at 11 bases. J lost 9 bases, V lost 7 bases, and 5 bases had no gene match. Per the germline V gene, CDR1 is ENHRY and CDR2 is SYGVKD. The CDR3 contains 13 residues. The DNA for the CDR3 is TGTGCCATCAACGGACTAGCGGGTAGTGAGCAGTTCTTC. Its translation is CAINGLAGSEQFF.

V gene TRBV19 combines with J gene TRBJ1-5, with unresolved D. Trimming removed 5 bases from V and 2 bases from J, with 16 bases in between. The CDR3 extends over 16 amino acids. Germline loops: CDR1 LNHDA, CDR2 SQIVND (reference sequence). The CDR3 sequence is CASSAGDTGRNQPQHF. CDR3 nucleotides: TGTGCCAGTAGTGCGGGAGACACGGGCCGCAATCAGCCCCAGCATTTT.

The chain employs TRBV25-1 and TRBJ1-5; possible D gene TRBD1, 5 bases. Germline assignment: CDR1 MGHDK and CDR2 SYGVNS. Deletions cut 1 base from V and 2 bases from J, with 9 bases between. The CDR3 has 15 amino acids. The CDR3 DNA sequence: TGTGCCAGCAGTGAATTGGGGCAGGGCAATCAGCCCCAGCATTTT. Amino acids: CASSELGQGNQPQHF.

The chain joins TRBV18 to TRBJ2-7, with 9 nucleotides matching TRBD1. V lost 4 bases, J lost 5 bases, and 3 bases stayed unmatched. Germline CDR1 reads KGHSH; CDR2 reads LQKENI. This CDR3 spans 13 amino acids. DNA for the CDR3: TGTGCCAGCTCACGGGACAGGGAGGACGAGCAGTACTTC. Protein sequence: CASSRDREDEQYF.

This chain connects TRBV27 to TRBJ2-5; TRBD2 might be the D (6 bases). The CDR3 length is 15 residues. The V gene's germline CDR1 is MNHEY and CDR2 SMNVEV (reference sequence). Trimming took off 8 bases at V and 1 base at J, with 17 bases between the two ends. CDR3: CASGTQRARQETQYF. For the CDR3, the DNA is TGTGCCAGCGGGACCCAGCGGGCCCGCCAAGAGACCCAGTACTTC.

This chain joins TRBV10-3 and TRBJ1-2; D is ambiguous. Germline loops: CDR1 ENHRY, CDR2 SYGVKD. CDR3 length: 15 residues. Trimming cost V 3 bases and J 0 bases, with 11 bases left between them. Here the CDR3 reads CAISDREGSNYGYTF. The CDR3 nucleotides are TGTGCCATCAGTGACAGAGAGGGCTCTAACTATGGCTACACCTTC.

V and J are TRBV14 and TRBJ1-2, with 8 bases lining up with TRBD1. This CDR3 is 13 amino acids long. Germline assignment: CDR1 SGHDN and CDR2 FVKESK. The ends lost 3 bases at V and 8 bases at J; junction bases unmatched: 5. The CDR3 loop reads CASSHRTGWGYTF. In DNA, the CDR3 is TGTGCCAGCAGCCACAGGACAGGGTGGGGCTACACCTTC.

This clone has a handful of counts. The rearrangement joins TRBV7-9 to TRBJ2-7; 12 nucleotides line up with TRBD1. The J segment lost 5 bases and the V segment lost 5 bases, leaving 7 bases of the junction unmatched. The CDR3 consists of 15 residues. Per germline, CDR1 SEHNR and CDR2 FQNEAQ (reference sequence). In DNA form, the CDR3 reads TGTGCCAGCAGCCCTGGGGACAGGGGGCCCCACGAGCAGTACTTC. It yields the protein CASSPGDRGPHEQYF. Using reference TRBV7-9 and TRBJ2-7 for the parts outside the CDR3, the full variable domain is DTGVSQNPRHKITKRGQNVTFRCDPISEHNRLYWYRQTLGQGPEFLTYFQNEAQLEKSRLLSDRFSAERPKGSFSTLEIQRTEQGDSAMYLCASSPGDRGPHEQYFGPGTRLTVT.

The CDR3 is CASNIADGYNEQFF. The CDR3 DNA follows: TGTGCCAGCAATATAGCGGACGGTTACAATGAGCAGTTCTTC. This rearrangement joins TRBV6-5 to TRBJ2-1; D is perhaps TRBD2 (6 bases). Trimming took off 7 bases at V and 4 bases at J, with 14 bases between the two ends. The CDR3 runs to 14 residues. Germline CDR1 and CDR2: MNHEY and SVGAGI.

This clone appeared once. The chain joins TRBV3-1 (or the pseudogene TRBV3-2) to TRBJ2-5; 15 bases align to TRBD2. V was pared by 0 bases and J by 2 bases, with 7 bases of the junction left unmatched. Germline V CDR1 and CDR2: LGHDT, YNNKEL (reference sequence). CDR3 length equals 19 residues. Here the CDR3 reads CASSQEYGTSGRRQETQYF. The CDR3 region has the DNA TGTGCCAGCAGCCAAGAATACGGGACTAGCGGGAGGAGGCAAGAGACCCAGTACTTC.

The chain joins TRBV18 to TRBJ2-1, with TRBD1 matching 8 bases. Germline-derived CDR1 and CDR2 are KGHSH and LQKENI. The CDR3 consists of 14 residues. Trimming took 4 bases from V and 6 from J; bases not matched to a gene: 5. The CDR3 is CASSQGQGFNEQFF. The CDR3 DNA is TGTGCCAGCTCACAAGGACAGGGATTCAATGAGCAGTTCTTC.